These 32 T cell receptor beta chains were sequenced from one sample in a study of blood T cells in healthy people across ages. The second PCR ran roughly 6 to 11 cycles with a sample-barcoded 5' primer and J-beta primers. TCRdb itself ran the 5' RACE reads through MiXCR, one entry per CDR3 protein. This sample has fewer than 2,000,000 distinct CDR3 sequences, with about two fifths found just once. The specimen sequenced was blood. Receptors originate from a human donor in good health.

The chain links TRBV2 to TRBJ1-1; D is unclear. Trimming shortened V by 3 bases and J by 1 base, and 6 bases separated the two germline ends. The CDR3 totals 13 residues. Germline CDR1 is SNHLY and CDR2 is FYNNEI. Here the CDR3 reads CASSDEANTEAFF. CDR3 DNA: TGTGCCAGCAGTGACGAGGCGAACACTGAAGCTTTCTTT.

Many counts were recorded for this clonotype. This chain connects TRBV20-1 to TRBJ2-7, with D possibly matching TRBD1 (6 bases). The CDR3 spans 14 residues. V lost 1 base and J 9 bases, leaving 19 bases between the germline ends. The V gene's germline CDR1 is DFQATT and CDR2 SNEGSKA (reference sequence). The CDR3 coding sequence is TGCAGTGCTAGAGTGGGGACACAGGGCCAGGGGCAGTACTTC. Protein product: CSARVGTQGQGQYF.

This chain joins TRBV4-2 and TRBJ2-3; tentatively, D is TRBD2 (5 bases). Germline V gene data show CDR1 as LGHNA and CDR2 as YNFKEQ. This CDR3 is 16 amino acids long. V was pared by 1 base and J by 2 bases, with 13 bases between. The CDR3 DNA is TGTGCCAGCAGCCAAGTAGTTGCGACTAACACAGATACGCAGTATTTT. The encoded protein is CASSQVVATNTDTQYF.

Worth noting for this clonotype: Compared with germline, one end of the junction differs, possibly owing to a read error. V gene TRBV7-9 combines with J gene TRBJ1-2; a possible D gene is TRBD1 (6 bases). Germline V gene sequence: CDR1 SEHNR, CDR2 FQNEAQ (reference sequence). CDR3 size: 12 residues. The CDR3 here is CAGSSPGVGYTF. As DNA, the CDR3 is TGTGCCGGCAGCTCGCCAGGGGTTGGCTACACCTTC.

This clonotype was picked up a small number of times. V gene TRBV28 combines with J gene TRBJ2-5; TRBD1 might be the D (6 bases). Trimming shortened V by 5 bases and J by 6 bases, and 25 bases separated the two germline ends. Germline CDR1 reads MDHEN; CDR2 reads SYDVKM. This CDR3 region has 17 residues. The CDR3 sequence: CASSTLPGHTGRKTQYF. CDR3 coding DNA: TGTGCCAGCAGTACCCTACCGGGACACACTGGAAGGAAGACCCAGTACTTC.

This clonotype was counted between two and nine times. The chain employs TRBV12-3 or TRBV12-4 and TRBJ2-1, with 8 positions matching TRBD1. Trimming at V came to 5 bases and at J to 9 bases, leaving 6 bases not matched to a gene. This CDR3 contains 13 residues. CDR3 bases: TGTGCCAGCAGTGTATCAGGGGGCGGTGAGCAGTTCTTC. This gives the protein CASSVSGGGEQFF.

This sequence joins TRBV7-9 and TRBJ1-1; D might be TRBD1 (6 bases). The CDR3 extends over 15 amino acids. Germline values: CDR1 SEHNR, CDR2 FQNEAQ (reference sequence). Trimming took 5 bases from V and 0 from J, leaving 13 bases between them. Here the CDR3 DNA reads TGTGCCAGCAGCGGACAAGGGGGGATGAACACTGAAGCTTTCTTT. Its protein is CASSGQGGMNTEAFF.

The chain has TRBV6-1 and TRBJ2-7; unclear D gene. The CDR3 is made up of 14 amino acids. Trimming pared 0 bases from V and 4 bases from J, leaving 10 bases between. Germline V gene lookup returns CDR1 MNHNS and CDR2 SASEGT. The DNA of the CDR3 is TGTGCCAGCAGTGAAGCTCTCAGGACGTACGAGCAGTACTTC. Protein sequence: CASSEALRTYEQYF.

The V gene is TRBV6-6, the J gene TRBJ2-6, with D tentatively TRBD1 or TRBD2 (5 bases each). Germline-derived CDR1 and CDR2 are MNHNY and SVGAGI (reference sequence). This CDR3 region has 17 residues. V was trimmed by 9 bases and J by 0 bases, leaving 18 bases between them. The CDR3 bases are TGTGCCAGTAGAGGGCCAGGGAAGTTCTCTGGGGCCAACGTCCTGACTTTC. This encodes CASRGPGKFSGANVLTF.

The chain employs TRBV14 and TRBJ2-7; no definite D call. V was trimmed by 1 base and J by 0 bases, leaving 13 bases between them. CDR3 length: 16 amino acids. Germline assignment: CDR1 SGHDN and CDR2 FVKESK. The CDR3 spells CASSQGVLGNSYEQYF. Here the CDR3 DNA reads TGTGCCAGCAGCCAAGGTGTTCTGGGGAACTCCTACGAGCAGTACTTC.

This clonotype was detected ten times or more. The chain joins TRBV7-2 to TRBJ2-1, with TRBD2 identical over 11 bases. V shed 4 bases and J 7 bases; nucleotides not matched to a gene: 9. CDR1 SGHTA and CDR2 FQGNSA come from the germline V gene. CDR3 length equals 16 residues. Here the CDR3 DNA reads TGTGCCAGCAGCTCGTTAGCGGGGGGGCCGGGGAATGAGCAGTTCTTC. This codes for CASSSLAGGPGNEQFF.

To note about this clonotype: The CDR3 does not end in the conserved phenylalanine or tryptophan, so this is likely a read error. The V and J genes are TRBV29-1 and TRBJ1-2; 10 nucleotides match TRBD1. The CDR3 spans 12 residues. Losses at the gene ends were 7 bases for V and 3 bases for J; bases not matched to a gene: 2. Looked up from germline, CDR1 is SQVTM and CDR2 is ANQGSEA. CDR3 nucleotides: TGCAGCGACGGGACAGGGGACTATGGCTACACCCTC. Protein: CSDGTGDYGYTL.

The V call is TRBV9, the J call TRBJ2-1; 7 nucleotides match TRBD1. The CDR3 is 14 amino acids. V shed 6 bases and J 4 bases; nucleotides not matched to a gene: 7. The germline V gene has CDR1 SGDLS and CDR2 YYNGEE. The CDR3 DNA reads as TGTGCCAGCACTGCCGGGACAGTATACAATGAGCAGTTCTTC. Encoded protein: CASTAGTVYNEQFF.

Concerning this clonotype: Compared with germline, one end of the junction differs, possibly owing to a read error. The chain has TRBV27 and TRBJ2-3; a possible D gene is TRBD2 (6 bases). Germline V gene data show CDR1 as MNHEY and CDR2 as SMNVEV (reference sequence). The CDR3 has 16 residues. The CDR3 DNA reads as TGTGCCAGCAGTTTACGTTCGACAACTAGCACAGATACGCGGTATTTT. This gives the protein CASSLRSTTSTDTRYF.

On this clonotype itself: The junction does not match germline at one end; this may be a read error. In DNA, the CDR3 is TGTGCCAGCGGCTTAGGGGATAGGAGACAGAGCTATTACAATGAGCAGTTCTTC. Its protein is CASGLGDRRQSYYNEQFF. The chain joins TRBV7-6 to TRBJ2-1; perhaps TRBD1 as D (5 bases). The germline gives CDR1 SGHVS, CDR2 FNYEAQ. The CDR3 spans 18 residues.

This clonotype was found a few times. This chain connects TRBV6-2 or TRBV6-3 to TRBJ2-6; D may be TRBD1 (6 bases). The germline V gene has CDR1 MNHEY and CDR2 SVGEGT. The CDR3 has 15 amino acids. Trimming stripped 4 bases from V and 3 bases from J, with 10 bases between. As DNA, the CDR3 is TGTGCCAGCAGTTTTTCAGGGGATGGGGCCAACGTCCTGACTTTC. This sequence encodes CASSFSGDGANVLTF.

This clonotype showed up just a few times. CDR3 sequence (DNA): TGCAGTGCTAGAGGGGTAGCGGGGGCCTTCTACGAGCAGTACTTC. It yields the protein CSARGVAGAFYEQYF. The V and J genes are TRBV20-1 and TRBJ2-7; 9 bases fit TRBD2. V shed 1 base and J 3 bases; nucleotides not matched to a gene: 7. Germline loops: CDR1 DFQATT, CDR2 SNEGSKA (reference sequence). The CDR3 length is 15 residues.

The gene calls are TRBV20-1 and TRBJ2-1; perhaps TRBD2 as D (6 bases). Germline V gives CDR1 DFQATT, CDR2 SNEGSKA (reference sequence). CDR3 size: 14 residues. The V end lost 4 bases, the J end lost 2 bases, and 12 bases lay between the germline ends. This chain's CDR3 is CSAKILAAYNEQFF. The CDR3 DNA reads as TGCAGTGCTAAAATACTAGCAGCCTACAATGAGCAGTTCTTC.

This chain joins TRBV11-1 and TRBJ2-4; TRBD2 aligns across 8 bases. The last part of the DNA fits TRBJ2-7 better; the J call may be wrong. From germline, CDR1 is SGHAT and CDR2 FQDESV (reference sequence). This CDR3 has 16 amino acids. CDR3 protein: CASSLEASGLLGEQYF. Here the CDR3 DNA reads TGTGCCAGCAGCTTAGAAGCTAGCGGGTTGTTGGGCGAGCAGTACTTC.

This sequence joins TRBV2 and TRBJ2-1; TRBD1 might be the D (5 bases). This CDR3 is built from 16 residues. Germline loops: CDR1 SNHLY, CDR2 FYNNEI. Trimming stripped 6 bases from V and 5 bases from J, with 20 bases between. CDR3 sequence reads: CASSAQTGAGHNEQFF. Written as DNA, the CDR3 is TGTGCCAGCAGCGCCCAAACAGGTGCCGGACACAATGAGCAGTTCTTC.

J is TRBJ1-1 and V is TRBV7-2; D is undetermined. This CDR3 region has 14 residues. CDR1 and CDR2 from the germline V gene are SGHTA and FQGNSA. V was cut by 1 base and J by 1 base, with 7 bases left in between. This chain's CDR3 is CASSLVAWNTEAFF. Written as DNA, the CDR3 is TGTGCCAGCAGCTTAGTAGCCTGGAACACTGAAGCTTTCTTT.

The rearrangement uses TRBV29-1 and TRBJ2-7; D remains unclear. Trimming shortened V by 4 bases and J by 4 bases, and 17 bases separated the two germline ends. This CDR3 is built from 14 residues. Germline values: CDR1 SQVTM, CDR2 ANQGSEA. CDR3 amino acids: CSVVSRHGDYEQYF. CDR3 DNA: TGCAGCGTTGTATCCCGACACGGAGATTACGAGCAGTACTTC.

V usage is TRBV3-1 and J usage is TRBJ2-7; D tentatively fits TRBD1 or TRBD2 (5 bases each). With 4 bases removed from V and 4 bases from J, the gap between germline ends came to 20 bases. This CDR3 has 16 residues. Germline V lookup: CDR1 LGHDT, CDR2 YNNKEL (reference sequence). For the CDR3, the DNA is TGTGCCAGCAGCCGGTGGGACGGCCATATGGGATACGAGCAGTACTTC. This translates into CASSRWDGHMGYEQYF.

The chain carries TRBV6-1 and TRBJ1-6; possibly TRBD1 for D (6 bases). Germline-derived CDR1 and CDR2 are MNHNS and SASEGT. V shed 1 base and J shed 15 bases, with 10 bases lying between them. The CDR3 sequence is 12 residues long. CDR3 sequence: CASSEGQVRLHF. The CDR3 region has the DNA TGTGCCAGCAGTGAAGGACAGGTTCGCCTCCACTTT.

V is TRBV29-1 and J is TRBJ1-1; no reliable D call. Trimming cost V 7 bases and J 7 bases, with 10 bases left between them. The germline CDR1 and CDR2 sequences are SQVTM and ANQGSEA. This CDR3 is built from 10 residues. This CDR3 reads CSARGFEAFF. The CDR3 DNA reads TGCAGCGCCCGCGGCTTTGAAGCTTTCTTT.

In this sample, this clonotype turned up once. V and J are TRBV6-5 and TRBJ2-5; D gene unclear. Germline CDR1 is MNHEY and CDR2 is SVGAGI. The CDR3 runs to 11 residues. Trimming took 8 bases from V and 7 from J, leaving 11 bases between them. The CDR3 here is CASGLFGTQYF. The CDR3 bases are TGTGCCAGCGGCCTCTTCGGGACCCAGTACTTC.

This clonotype was picked up one time. Given a much more abundant clone one base away, this may be a read error. The chain recombines TRBV5-1 with TRBJ2-1; the D gene is possibly TRBD1 (6 bases). The CDR3 consists of 15 residues. Germline V gives CDR1 SGHRS, CDR2 YFSETQ. The CDR3 region has the DNA TGCGCCGGCAGCTTGGGTGCCAGGGGAACAAATGAGCAGTTCTTC. It encodes CAGSLGARGTNEQFF.

The chain has TRBV12-3 or TRBV12-4 and TRBJ1-2; D unresolved. The CDR3 is 13 amino acids. V dropped 6 bases and J dropped 2 bases, with 10 bases sitting between them. The CDR3 region is CASRGYANYGYTF. In DNA form, the CDR3 reads TGTGCCAGCAGGGGATATGCAAACTATGGCTACACCTTC.

This clonotype came up many times. The chain has TRBV12-3 or TRBV12-4 and TRBJ2-1; no clear D gene. Trimming took off 4 bases at V and 1 base at J, with 2 bases between the two ends. This CDR3 has 12 amino acids. The DNA for the CDR3 is TGTGCCAGCAGTTGGTCCTACAATGAGCAGTTCTTC. Protein: CASSWSYNEQFF.

The rearrangement links TRBV20-1 to TRBJ2-3; D perhaps matches TRBD1 (6 bases). Deletions cut 6 bases from V and 0 bases from J, with 13 bases between. Germline V gene sequence: CDR1 DFQATT, CDR2 SNEGSKA (reference sequence). The CDR3 sequence is 14 residues long. CDR3 sequence: CSAPRTASTDTQYF. As DNA, the CDR3 is TGCAGTGCCCCCCGGACAGCAAGCACAGATACGCAGTATTTT.

There are a few counts of this clonotype. The chain recombines TRBV20-1 with TRBJ2-7; D unresolved. With 1 base removed from V and 4 bases from J, the gap between germline ends came to 8 bases. The CDR3 loop spans 12 amino acids. Germline assignment: CDR1 DFQATT and CDR2 SNEGSKA (reference sequence). CDR3: CSARVDDYEQYF. DNA of the CDR3: TGCAGTGCTAGAGTTGACGATTACGAGCAGTACTTC.

A few counts support this clonotype. This rearrangement joins TRBV7-8 to TRBJ1-5; TRBD1 is a possible D gene (5 bases). V lost 1 base and J lost 9, with 16 bases in between. The CDR3 extends over 15 amino acids. Germline V gene lookup returns CDR1 SGHVS and CDR2 FQNEAQ. The CDR3 region is CASSLGQGELGPQHF. The DNA of the CDR3 is TGTGCCAGCAGCTTAGGGCAGGGCGAGTTGGGGCCCCAGCATTTT.